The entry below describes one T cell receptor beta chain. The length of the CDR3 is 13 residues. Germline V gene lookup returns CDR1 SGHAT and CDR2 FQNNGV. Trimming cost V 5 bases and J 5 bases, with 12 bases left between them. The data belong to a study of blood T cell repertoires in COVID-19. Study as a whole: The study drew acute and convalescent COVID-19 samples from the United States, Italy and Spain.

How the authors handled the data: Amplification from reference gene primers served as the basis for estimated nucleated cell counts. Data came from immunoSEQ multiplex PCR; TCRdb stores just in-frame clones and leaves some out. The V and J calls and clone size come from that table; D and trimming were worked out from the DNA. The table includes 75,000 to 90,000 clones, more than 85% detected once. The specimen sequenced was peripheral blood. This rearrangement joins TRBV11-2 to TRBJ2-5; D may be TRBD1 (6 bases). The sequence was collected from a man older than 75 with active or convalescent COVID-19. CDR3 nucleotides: TGTGCCAGCAGCCAAGACAGGCCGGAGACCCAGTACTTC. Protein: CASSQDRPETQYF.